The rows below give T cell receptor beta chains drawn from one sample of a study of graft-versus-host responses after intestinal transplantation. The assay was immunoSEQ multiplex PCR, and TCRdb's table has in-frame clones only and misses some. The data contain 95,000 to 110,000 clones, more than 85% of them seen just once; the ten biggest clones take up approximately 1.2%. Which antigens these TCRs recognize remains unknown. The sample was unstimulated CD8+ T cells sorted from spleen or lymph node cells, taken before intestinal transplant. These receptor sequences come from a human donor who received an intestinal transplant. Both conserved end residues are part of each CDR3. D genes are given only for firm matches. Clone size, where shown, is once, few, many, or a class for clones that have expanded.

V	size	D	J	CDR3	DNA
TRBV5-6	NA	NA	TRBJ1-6	CASSLGGGGSPLHF	TGTGCCAGCAGCTTGGGGGGAGGGGGTTCACCCCTCCACTTT
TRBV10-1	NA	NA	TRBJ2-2	CASSPKANTGELFF	TGCGCCAGCAGTCCCAAGGCGAACACCGGGGAGCTGTTTTTT
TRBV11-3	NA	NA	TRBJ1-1	CASSLTVNTEAFF	TGTGCCAGCAGCCTGACAGTTAACACTGAAGCTTTCTTT
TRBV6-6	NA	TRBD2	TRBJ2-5	CASSWDSGKETQYF	TGTGCCAGCAGTTGGGATAGCGGGAAAGAGACCCAGTACTTC
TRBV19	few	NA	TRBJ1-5	CASSIGSYSNQPQHF	TGTGCCAGTAGTATAGGCAGTTATAGCAATCAGCCCCAGCATTTT
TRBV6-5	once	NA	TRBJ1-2	CASSSKPVYGYTF	TGTGCCAGCAGTTCCAAACCGGTTTATGGCTACACCTTC
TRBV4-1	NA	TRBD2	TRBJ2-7	CASSLVSGALYEQYF	TGCGCCAGCAGCCTCGTTAGCGGGGCCCTCTACGAGCAGTACTTC
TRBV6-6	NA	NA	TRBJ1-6	CASRTGTDNSPLHF	TGTGCCAGCAGGACCGGGACGGATAATTCACCCCTCCACTTT
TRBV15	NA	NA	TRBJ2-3	CATSRGQGGGTDTQYF	TGTGCCACCAGCAGAGGCCAGGGGGGGGGCACAGATACGCAGTATTTT
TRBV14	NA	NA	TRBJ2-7	CASSQDDFRDLSHEQYF	TGTGCCAGCAGCCAAGATGATTTCCGGGACCTGTCCCACGAGCAGTACTTC
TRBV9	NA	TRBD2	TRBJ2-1	CASSVLAGGPSYNEQFF	TGTGCCAGCAGCGTACTAGCGGGGGGGCCTTCCTACAATGAGCAGTTCTTC
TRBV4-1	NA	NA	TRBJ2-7	CASSQNDGYEQYF	TGCGCCAGCAGCCAAAATGACGGGTACGAGCAGTACTTC
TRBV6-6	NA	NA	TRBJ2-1	CASSYSAGYNEQFF	TGTGCCAGCAGTTACTCGGCGGGCTACAATGAGCAGTTCTTC
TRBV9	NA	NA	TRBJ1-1	CASSAQGSRAEAFF	TGTGCCAGCAGCGCTCAGGGGTCGAGAGCTGAAGCTTTCTTT
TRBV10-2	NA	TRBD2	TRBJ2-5	CASSRAGAYQETQYF	TGCGCCAGCAGTAGAGCGGGGGCGTACCAAGAGACCCAGTACTTC
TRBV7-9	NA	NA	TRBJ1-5	CASSLGRDQPQHF	TGTGCCAGCAGCTTAGGGAGAGATCAGCCCCAGCATTTT
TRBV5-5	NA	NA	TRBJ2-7	CASSLKGFEQYF	TGTGCCAGCAGCTTGAAGGGCTTCGAGCAGTACTTC
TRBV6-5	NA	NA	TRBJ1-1	CASTGDTEAFF	TGTGCCAGCACAGGGGACACTGAAGCTTTCTTT
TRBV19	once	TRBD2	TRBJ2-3	CASSIVLAGDTQYF	TGTGCCAGTAGTATAGTCCTAGCGGGGGATACGCAGTATTTT
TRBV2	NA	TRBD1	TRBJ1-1	CASRTGATNSGAEAFF	TGTGCCAGCAGGACAGGGGCCACCAACTCGGGGGCTGAAGCTTTCTTT
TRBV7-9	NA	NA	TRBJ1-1	CASSPIINTEAFF	TGTGCCAGCAGCCCCATTATTAACACTGAAGCTTTCTTT
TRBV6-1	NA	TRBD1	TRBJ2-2	CASRGTAAFSGELFF	TGTGCCAGCAGAGGGACAGCTGCTTTCTCCGGGGAGCTGTTTTTT
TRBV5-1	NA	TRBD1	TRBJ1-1	CASTLRQGNTEAFF	TGCGCCAGCACCCTTAGACAGGGCAACACTGAAGCTTTCTTT
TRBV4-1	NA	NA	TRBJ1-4	CASSGLTTNEKLFF	TGCGCCAGCAGCGGACTTACAACTAATGAAAAACTGTTTTTT
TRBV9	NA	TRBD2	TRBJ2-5	CASSVGTGGPGETQYF	TGTGCCAGCAGCGTAGGTACGGGGGGGCCGGGAGAGACCCAGTACTTC
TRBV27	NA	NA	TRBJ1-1	CASSYVSVGTEAFF	TGTGCCAGCAGTTATGTTTCGGTCGGGACTGAAGCTTTCTTT
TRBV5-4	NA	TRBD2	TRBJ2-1	CASSTVGLAGGYSYNEQFF	TGTGCCAGCAGCACCGTGGGACTAGCGGGGGGATATTCCTACAATGAGCAGTTCTTC
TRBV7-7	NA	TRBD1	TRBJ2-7	CASSSGQGWGEQYF	TGTGCCAGCAGCTCAGGACAGGGGTGGGGCGAGCAGTACTTC
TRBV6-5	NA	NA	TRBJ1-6	CASSYSGGGSPLHF	TGTGCCAGCAGTTACTCTGGCGGGGGTTCACCCCTCCACTTT
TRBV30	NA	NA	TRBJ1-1	CAWSAGLEAFF	TGTGCCTGGAGTGCTGGACTTGAAGCTTTCTTT
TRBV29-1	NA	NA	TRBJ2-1	CSVVQLYNEQFF	TGCAGCGTTGTACAGCTCTACAATGAGCAGTTCTTC
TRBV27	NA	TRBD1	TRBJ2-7	CASSLGQGAYEQYF	TGTGCCAGCAGCCTGGGACAGGGGGCCTACGAGCAGTACTTC
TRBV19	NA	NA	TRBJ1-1	CASSLGANTEAFF	TGTGCCAGTAGTCTGGGGGCGAACACTGAAGCTTTCTTT
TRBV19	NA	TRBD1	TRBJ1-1	CASSRQGLGTEAFF	TGTGCCAGTAGCCGACAGGGCTTGGGTACTGAAGCTTTCTTT
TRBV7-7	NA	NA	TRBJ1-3	CASSLGPSSGNTIYF	TGTGCCAGCAGCCTTGGACCTAGCTCTGGAAACACCATATATTTT
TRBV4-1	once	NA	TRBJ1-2	CASSHNAGGYTF	TGCGCCAGCAGCCATAATGCAGGTGGCTACACCTTC
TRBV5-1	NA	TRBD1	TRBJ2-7	CASSTWTGQEQYF	TGCGCCAGCAGCACTTGGACAGGGCAAGAGCAGTACTTC
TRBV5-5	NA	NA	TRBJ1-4	CASSRGTSSPGEKLFF	TGTGCCAGCAGCCGGGGGACCAGTTCACCGGGTGAAAAACTGTTTTTT
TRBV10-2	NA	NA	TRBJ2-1	CASSDPLNEQFF	TGCGCCAGCAGTGATCCCCTCAATGAGCAGTTCTTC
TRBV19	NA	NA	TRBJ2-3	CASRDSRGRSGTTDTQYF	TGTGCCAGTAGGGACAGCCGGGGGAGGTCAGGGACCACAGATACGCAGTATTTT
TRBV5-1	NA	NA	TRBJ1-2	CASTGNLNYGYTF	TGCGCCAGCACGGGGAATTTGAACTATGGCTACACCTTC